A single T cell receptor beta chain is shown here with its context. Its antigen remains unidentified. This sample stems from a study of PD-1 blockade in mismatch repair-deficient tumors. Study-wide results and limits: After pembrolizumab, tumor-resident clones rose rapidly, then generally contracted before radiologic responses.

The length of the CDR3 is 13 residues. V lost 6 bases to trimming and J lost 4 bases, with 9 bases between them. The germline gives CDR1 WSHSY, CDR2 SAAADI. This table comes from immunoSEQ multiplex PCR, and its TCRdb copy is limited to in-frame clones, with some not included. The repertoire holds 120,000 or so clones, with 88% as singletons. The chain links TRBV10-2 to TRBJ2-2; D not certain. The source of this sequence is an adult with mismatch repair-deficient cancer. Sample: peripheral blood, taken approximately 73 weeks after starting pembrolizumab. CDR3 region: CASRPDGTGELFF. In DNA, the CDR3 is TGCGCCAGCAGACCCGACGGCACCGGGGAGCTGTTTTTT.